The next 10 T cell receptor beta chains were all read from a single sample in a study of T-cell reconstitution after alpha-beta-depleted transplantation in children. TCRbeta library preparation incorporated unique molecular identifiers. TCRdb independently ran MiXCR on the PCR reads; one entry per CDR3 protein. Among about 830,000 distinct CDR3 sequences listed, 15% to 20% were seen once. This specimen was PBMCs, mostly from graft donor cells, taken 360 days after TCRalphabeta/CD19-depleted stem cell transplant. These receptors were collected from a male patient between 5 and 17 years old who had a stem cell transplant for acute lymphoblastic leukemia, so the T cells may come from the graft donor.

This clonotype was counted between two and nine times. The chain has TRBV29-1 and TRBJ1-2, with a possible D match to TRBD1 (5 bases). Germline loops: CDR1 SQVTM, CDR2 ANQGSEA. The CDR3 runs 12 residues. V was shortened by 6 bases and J by 5 bases, with 13 bases between the two germline ends. The CDR3 protein is CSVQGSRYGYTF. Here the CDR3 DNA reads TGCAGCGTGCAGGGTTCTCGTTATGGCTACACCTTC.

This clonotype was observed many times. CDR3: CATIDRLANTEAFF. The CDR3 bases are TGTGCCACCATAGACAGGCTGGCGAACACTGAAGCTTTCTTT. The chain couples TRBV15 to TRBJ1-1; possibly TRBD1 for D (6 bases). The CDR3 sequence is 14 residues long. In germline, CDR1 is LNHNV, CDR2 YYDKDF (reference sequence). V dropped 7 bases and J dropped 1 base, with 13 bases sitting between them.

The rearrangement uses TRBV2 and TRBJ2-2; 8 nucleotides align to TRBD1. Trimming removed 6 bases from V and 5 bases from J; junction bases left unmatched: 17. Per the germline V gene, CDR1 is SNHLY and CDR2 is FYNNEI. The CDR3 covers 18 residues. CDR3 coding DNA: TGTGCCAGCAGGGACGGGACAGGTCAAACTGGGGGGACCGGGGAGCTGTTTTTT. It specifies CASRDGTGQTGGTGELFF.

V is TRBV9 and J is TRBJ2-7; 9 bases are a match to TRBD2. V shed 0 bases and J 1 base; nucleotides not matched to a gene: 5. Germline V CDR1 and CDR2: SGDLS, YYNGEE. The CDR3 is made up of 16 amino acids. The CDR3 region has the DNA TGTGCCAGCAGCGTAGATAGCGGGAGCTGGTCCTACGAGCAGTACTTC. As protein: CASSVDSGSWSYEQYF.

This chain joins TRBV30 and TRBJ2-7; TRBD1 might be the D (6 bases). The V and J ends lost 4 bases and 2 bases respectively, with 15 bases between them. The CDR3 length is 14 residues. CDR1 and CDR2 from the germline V gene are GTSNPN and SVGIG (reference sequence). The CDR3 here is CAWNLQGGTYEQYF. In nucleotides, the CDR3 is TGTGCCTGGAACTTACAGGGTGGGACCTACGAGCAGTACTTC.

The J gene is TRBJ2-1, the V gene TRBV6-2 or TRBV6-3, with D uncertain. Trimming took 0 bases from V and 8 from J, leaving 11 bases between them. The CDR3 covers 14 residues. Germline CDR1 MNHEY, CDR2 SVGEGT. This CDR3 is CASSYSPSRHEQFF. DNA for the CDR3: TGTGCCAGCAGTTACTCCCCTAGTCGACATGAGCAGTTCTTC.

This clonotype showed up just a few times. V is TRBV9 and J is TRBJ2-7; 11 nucleotides align to TRBD2. J was trimmed by 2 bases and V by 3 bases; bases with no gene match: 7. Germline V gives CDR1 SGDLS, CDR2 YYNGEE. The CDR3 is 16 amino acids. In DNA, the CDR3 is TGTGCCAGCAGCGCCAGGAAGACTAGCGGGACCTACGAGCAGTACTTC. Translated, it gives CASSARKTSGTYEQYF. Filled out from reference TRBV9 and TRBJ2-7, the complete variable domain reads DSGVTQTPKHLITATGQRVTLRCSPRSGDLSVYWYQQSLDQGLQFLIQYYNGEERAKGNILERFSAQQFPDLHSELNLSSLELGDSALYFCASSARKTSGTYEQYFGPGTRLTVT.

The chain couples TRBV15 to TRBJ2-3; D possibly corresponds to TRBD1 (5 bases). Germline V gene lookup returns CDR1 LNHNV and CDR2 YYDKDF (reference sequence). Trimming left V 5 bases short and J 0 bases short, with 9 bases between. This CDR3 region has 14 residues. CDR3 in amino acids: CATSGAASTDTQYF. The CDR3 region has the DNA TGTGCCACCAGCGGGGCAGCTAGCACAGATACGCAGTATTTT.

This clonotype was counted a few times. The chain recombines TRBV10-3 with TRBJ2-7; D may match TRBD1 or TRBD2 (6 bases each). Trimming removed 8 bases at V and 3 bases at J, with 20 bases between. Germline loops: CDR1 ENHRY, CDR2 SYGVKD. This CDR3 is 15 amino acids long. The CDR3 sequence: CAIAWGAGTNYEQYF. For the CDR3, the DNA is TGTGCCATCGCTTGGGGGGCGGGAACTAACTACGAGCAGTACTTC.

The V call is TRBV2, the J call TRBJ2-6; tentative D call: TRBD1 (6 bases). V was clipped by 5 bases and J by 0 bases, with 17 bases between them. The CDR3 has 18 residues. CDR1 and CDR2 (germline): SNHLY, FYNNEI. The CDR3 DNA follows: TGTGCCAGCAGTAGAGCCAGGGGACACCGCTCTGGGGCCAACGTCCTGACTTTC. Its translation is CASSRARGHRSGANVLTF.